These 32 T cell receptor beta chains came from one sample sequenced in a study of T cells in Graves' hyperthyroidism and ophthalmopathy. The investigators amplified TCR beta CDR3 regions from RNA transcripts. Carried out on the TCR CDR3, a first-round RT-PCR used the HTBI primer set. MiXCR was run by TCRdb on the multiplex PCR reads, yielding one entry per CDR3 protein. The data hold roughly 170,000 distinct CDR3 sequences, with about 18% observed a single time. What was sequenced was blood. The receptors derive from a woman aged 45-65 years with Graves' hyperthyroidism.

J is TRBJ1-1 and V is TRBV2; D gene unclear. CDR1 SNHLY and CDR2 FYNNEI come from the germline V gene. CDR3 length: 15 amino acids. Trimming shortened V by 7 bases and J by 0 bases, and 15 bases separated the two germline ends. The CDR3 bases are TGTGCCAGCATCCTAGGCGTCCCCCTGAACACTGAAGCTTTCTTT. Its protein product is CASILGVPLNTEAFF.

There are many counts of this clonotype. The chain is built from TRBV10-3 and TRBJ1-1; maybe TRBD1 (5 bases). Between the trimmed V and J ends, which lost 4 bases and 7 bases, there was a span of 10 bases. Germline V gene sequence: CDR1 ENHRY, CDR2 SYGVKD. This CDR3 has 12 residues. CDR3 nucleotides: TGTGCCATCAGTGGGGGGGGGGATGAAGCTTTCTTT. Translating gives CAISGGGDEAFF.

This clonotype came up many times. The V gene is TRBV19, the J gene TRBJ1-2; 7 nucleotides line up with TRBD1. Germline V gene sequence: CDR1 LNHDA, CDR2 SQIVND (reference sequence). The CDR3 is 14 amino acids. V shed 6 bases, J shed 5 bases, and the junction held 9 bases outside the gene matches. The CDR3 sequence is CASSPQGRWYGYTF. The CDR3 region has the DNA TGTGCCAGTAGCCCACAGGGGAGATGGTATGGCTACACCTTC.

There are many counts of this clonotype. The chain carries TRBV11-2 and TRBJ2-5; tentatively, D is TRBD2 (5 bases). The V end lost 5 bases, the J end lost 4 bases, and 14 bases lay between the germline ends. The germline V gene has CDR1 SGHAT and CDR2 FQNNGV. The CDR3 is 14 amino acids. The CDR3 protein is CASSPLARVETQYF. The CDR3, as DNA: TGTGCCAGCAGCCCCTTAGCGCGCGTAGAGACCCAGTACTTC.

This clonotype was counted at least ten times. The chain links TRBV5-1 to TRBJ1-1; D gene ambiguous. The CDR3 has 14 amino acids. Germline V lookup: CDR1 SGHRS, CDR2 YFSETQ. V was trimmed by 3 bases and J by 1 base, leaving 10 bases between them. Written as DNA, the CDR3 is TGCGCCAGCAGCTCCAATCCATCGAACACTGAAGCTTTCTTT. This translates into CASSSNPSNTEAFF.

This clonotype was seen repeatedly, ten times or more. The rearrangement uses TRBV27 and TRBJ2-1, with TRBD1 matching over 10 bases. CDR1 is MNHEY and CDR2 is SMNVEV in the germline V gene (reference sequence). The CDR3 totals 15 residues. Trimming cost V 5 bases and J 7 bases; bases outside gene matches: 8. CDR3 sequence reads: CASSVTGGGWNEQFF. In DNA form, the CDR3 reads TGTGCCAGCAGTGTGACAGGGGGCGGGTGGAATGAGCAGTTCTTC.

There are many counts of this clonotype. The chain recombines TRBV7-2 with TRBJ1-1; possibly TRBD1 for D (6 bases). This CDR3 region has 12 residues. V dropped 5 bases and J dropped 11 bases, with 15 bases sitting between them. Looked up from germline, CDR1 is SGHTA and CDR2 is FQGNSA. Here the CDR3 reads CASSQQGLRAFF. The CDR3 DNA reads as TGTGCCAGCAGCCAACAGGGTTTGAGGGCTTTCTTT.

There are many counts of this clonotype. For the CDR3, the DNA is TGCGCCAGCAGCTTTACTTCAGGCCGTCGGACCTATGGCTACACCTTC. Protein product: CASSFTSGRRTYGYTF. The chain couples TRBV5-1 to TRBJ1-2, with D unresolved. V dropped 2 bases and J dropped 4 bases, with 18 bases sitting between them. The germline V gene has CDR1 SGHRS and CDR2 YFSETQ. This CDR3 comprises 16 residues.

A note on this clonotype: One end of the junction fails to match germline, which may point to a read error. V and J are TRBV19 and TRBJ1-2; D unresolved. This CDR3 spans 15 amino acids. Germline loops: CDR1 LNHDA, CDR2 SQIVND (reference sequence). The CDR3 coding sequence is TGTGCCAGTAGTATACAGCTTTCAGCTAACTATAGCTACACCTTC. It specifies CASSIQLSANYSYTF. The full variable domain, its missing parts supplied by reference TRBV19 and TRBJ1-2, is DGGITQSPKYLFRKEGQNVTLSCEQNLNHDAMYWYRQDPGQGLRLIYYSQIVNDFQKGDIAEGYSVSREKKESFPLTVTSAQKNPTAFYLCASSIQLSANYSYTFGSGTRLTVV.

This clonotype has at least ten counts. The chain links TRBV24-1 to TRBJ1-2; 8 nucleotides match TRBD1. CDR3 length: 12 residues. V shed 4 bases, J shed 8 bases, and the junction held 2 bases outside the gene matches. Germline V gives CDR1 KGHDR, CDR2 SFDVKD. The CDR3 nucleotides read TGTGCCACCAGTGAAACAGGGGGAGGCTACACCTTC. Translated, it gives CATSETGGGYTF.

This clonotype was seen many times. The CDR3 region is CASMGTLNTEAFF. DNA of the CDR3: TGTGCCAGCATGGGGACACTGAACACTGAAGCTTTCTTT. J is TRBJ1-1 and V is TRBV2; possible D gene TRBD1, 6 bases. The CDR3 totals 13 residues. Trimming removed 7 bases from V and 0 bases from J, with 9 bases in between. Germline CDR1 reads SNHLY; CDR2 reads FYNNEI. The entire variable domain, with the rest obtained from reference TRBV2 and TRBJ1-1, is as follows: EPEVTQTPSHQVTQMGQEVILRCVPISNHLYFYWYRQILGQKVEFLVSFYNNEISEKSEIFDDQFSVERPDGSNFTLKIRSTKLEDSAMYFCASMGTLNTEAFFGQGTRLTVV.

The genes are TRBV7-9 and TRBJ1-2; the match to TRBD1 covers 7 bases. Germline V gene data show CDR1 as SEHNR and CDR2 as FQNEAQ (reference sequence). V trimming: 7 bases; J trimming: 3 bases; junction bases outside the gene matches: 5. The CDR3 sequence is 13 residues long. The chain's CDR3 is CASNDRADYGYTF. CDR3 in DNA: TGTGCCAGCAACGACAGGGCCGACTATGGCTACACCTTC.

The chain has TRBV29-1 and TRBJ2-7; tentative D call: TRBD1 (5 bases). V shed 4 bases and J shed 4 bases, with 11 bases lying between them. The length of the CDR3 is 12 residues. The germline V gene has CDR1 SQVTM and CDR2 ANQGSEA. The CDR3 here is CSVGQLGYEQYF. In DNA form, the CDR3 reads TGCAGCGTTGGACAGTTGGGATACGAGCAGTACTTC.

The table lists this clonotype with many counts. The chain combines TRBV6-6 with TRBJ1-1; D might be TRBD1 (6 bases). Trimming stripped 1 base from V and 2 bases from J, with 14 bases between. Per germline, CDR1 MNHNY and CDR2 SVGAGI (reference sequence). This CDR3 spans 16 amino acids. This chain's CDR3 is CASSYFLQGRNTEAFF. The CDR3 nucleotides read TGTGCCAGCAGTTACTTCCTGCAGGGGAGAAACACTGAAGCTTTCTTT.

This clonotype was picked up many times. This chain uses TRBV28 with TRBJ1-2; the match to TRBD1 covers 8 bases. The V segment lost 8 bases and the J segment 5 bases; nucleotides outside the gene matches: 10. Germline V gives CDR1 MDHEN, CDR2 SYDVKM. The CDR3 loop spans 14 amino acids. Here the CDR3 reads CASHAPGQVYGYTF. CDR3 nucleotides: TGTGCCAGCCACGCACCGGGACAGGTATATGGCTACACCTTC.

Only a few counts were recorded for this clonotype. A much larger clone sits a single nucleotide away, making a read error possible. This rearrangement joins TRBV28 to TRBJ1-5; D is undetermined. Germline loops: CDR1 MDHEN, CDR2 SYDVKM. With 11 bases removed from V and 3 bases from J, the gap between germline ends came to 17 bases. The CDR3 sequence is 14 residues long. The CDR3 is CAGTGAGFNQPQHF. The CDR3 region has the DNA TGTGCCGGCACCGGCGCTGGGTTCAATCAGCCCCAGCATTTT.

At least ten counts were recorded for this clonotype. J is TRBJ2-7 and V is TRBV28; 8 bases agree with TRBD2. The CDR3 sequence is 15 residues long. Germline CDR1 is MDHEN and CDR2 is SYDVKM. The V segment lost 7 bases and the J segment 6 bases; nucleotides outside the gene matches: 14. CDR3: CASIRGGTGAREQYF. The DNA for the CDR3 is TGTGCCAGCATACGGGGGGGGACGGGAGCTCGCGAGCAGTACTTC. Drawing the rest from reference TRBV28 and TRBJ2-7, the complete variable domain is DVKVTQSSRYLVKRTGEKVFLECVQDMDHENMFWYRQDPGLGLRLIYFSYDVKMKEKGDIPEGYSVSREKKERFSLILESASTNQTSMYLCASIRGGTGAREQYFGPGTRLTVT.

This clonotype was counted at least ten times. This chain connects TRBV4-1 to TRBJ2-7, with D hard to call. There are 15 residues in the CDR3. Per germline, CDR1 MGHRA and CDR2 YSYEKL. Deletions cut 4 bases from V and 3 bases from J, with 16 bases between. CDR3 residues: CASSPGAAGLYEQYF. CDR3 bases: TGCGCCAGCAGCCCAGGAGCCGCCGGCCTCTACGAGCAGTACTTC.

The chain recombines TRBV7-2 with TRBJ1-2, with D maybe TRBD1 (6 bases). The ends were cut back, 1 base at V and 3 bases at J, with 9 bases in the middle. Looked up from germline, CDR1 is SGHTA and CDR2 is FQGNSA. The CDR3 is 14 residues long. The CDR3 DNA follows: TGTGCCAGCAGCTTAGTGTCAGGGGACTATGGCTACACCTTC. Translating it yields CASSLVSGDYGYTF.

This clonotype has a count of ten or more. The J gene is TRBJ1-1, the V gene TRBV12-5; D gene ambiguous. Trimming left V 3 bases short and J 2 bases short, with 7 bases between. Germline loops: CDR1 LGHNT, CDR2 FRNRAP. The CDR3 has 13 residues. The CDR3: CASGFGGNTEAFF. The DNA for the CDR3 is TGTGCTAGTGGTTTCGGAGGTAACACTGAAGCTTTCTTT.

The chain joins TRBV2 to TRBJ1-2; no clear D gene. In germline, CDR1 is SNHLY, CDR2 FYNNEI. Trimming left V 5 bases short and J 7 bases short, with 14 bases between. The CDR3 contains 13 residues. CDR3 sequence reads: CASSPLVGSGYTF. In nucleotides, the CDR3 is TGTGCCAGCAGTCCCTTGGTAGGTTCTGGCTACACCTTC.

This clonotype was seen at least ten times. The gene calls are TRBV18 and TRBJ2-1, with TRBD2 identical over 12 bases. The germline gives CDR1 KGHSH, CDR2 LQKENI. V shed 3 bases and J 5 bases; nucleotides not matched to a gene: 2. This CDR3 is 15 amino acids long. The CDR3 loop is CASSPGTSGHNEQFF. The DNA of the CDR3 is TGTGCCAGCTCACCGGGGACTAGCGGGCACAATGAGCAGTTCTTC.

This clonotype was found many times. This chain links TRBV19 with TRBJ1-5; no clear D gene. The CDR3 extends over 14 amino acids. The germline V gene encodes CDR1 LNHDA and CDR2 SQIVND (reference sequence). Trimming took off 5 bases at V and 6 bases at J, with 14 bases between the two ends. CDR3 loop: CASSFLRWGQPQHF. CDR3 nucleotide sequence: TGTGCCAGTAGTTTCCTCCGTTGGGGTCAGCCCCAGCATTTT.

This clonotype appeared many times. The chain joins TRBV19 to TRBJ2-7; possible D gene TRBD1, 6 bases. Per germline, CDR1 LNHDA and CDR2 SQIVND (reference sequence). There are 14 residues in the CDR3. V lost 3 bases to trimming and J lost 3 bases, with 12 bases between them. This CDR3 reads CASSIQDRDYEQYF. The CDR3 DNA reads TGTGCCAGTAGTATTCAGGACAGAGACTACGAGCAGTACTTC. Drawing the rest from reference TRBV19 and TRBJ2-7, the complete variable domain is DGGITQSPKYLFRKEGQNVTLSCEQNLNHDAMYWYRQDPGQGLRLIYYSQIVNDFQKGDIAEGYSVSREKKESFPLTVTSAQKNPTAFYLCASSIQDRDYEQYFGPGTRLTVT.

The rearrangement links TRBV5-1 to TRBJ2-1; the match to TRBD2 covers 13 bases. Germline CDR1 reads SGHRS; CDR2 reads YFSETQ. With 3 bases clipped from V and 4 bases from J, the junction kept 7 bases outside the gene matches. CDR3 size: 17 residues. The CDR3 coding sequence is TGCGCCAGCAGCTCCGGACTAGCGGGAGAGAGGTACAATGAGCAGTTCTTC. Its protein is CASSSGLAGERYNEQFF.

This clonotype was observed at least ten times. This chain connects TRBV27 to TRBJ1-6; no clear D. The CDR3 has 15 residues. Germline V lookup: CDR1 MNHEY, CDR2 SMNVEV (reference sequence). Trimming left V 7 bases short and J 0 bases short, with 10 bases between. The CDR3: CASKEESSYNSPLHF. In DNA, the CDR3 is TGTGCCAGCAAGGAAGAGAGCTCCTATAATTCACCCCTCCACTTT.

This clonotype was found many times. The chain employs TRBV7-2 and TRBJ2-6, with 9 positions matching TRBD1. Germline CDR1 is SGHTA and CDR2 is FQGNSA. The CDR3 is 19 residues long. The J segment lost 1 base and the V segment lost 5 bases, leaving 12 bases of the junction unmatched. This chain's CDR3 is CASSQRGQGRRSGANVLTF. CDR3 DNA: TGTGCCAGCAGCCAGAGGGGACAGGGCCGGCGGTCTGGGGCCAACGTCCTGACTTTC.

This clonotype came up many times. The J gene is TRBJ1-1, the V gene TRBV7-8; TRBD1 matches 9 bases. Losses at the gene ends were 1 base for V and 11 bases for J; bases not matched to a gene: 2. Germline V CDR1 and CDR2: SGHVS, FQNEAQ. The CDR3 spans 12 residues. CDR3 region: CASSLGDRVAFF. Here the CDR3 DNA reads TGTGCCAGCAGCTTAGGGGACAGGGTGGCTTTCTTT.

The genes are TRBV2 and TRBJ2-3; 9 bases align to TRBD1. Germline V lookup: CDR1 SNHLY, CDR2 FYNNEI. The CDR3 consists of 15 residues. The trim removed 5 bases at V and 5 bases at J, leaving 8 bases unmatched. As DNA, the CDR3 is TGTGCCAGCAGTTCCACCGGGACAGGGAAAGATACGCAGTATTTT. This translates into CASSSTGTGKDTQYF.

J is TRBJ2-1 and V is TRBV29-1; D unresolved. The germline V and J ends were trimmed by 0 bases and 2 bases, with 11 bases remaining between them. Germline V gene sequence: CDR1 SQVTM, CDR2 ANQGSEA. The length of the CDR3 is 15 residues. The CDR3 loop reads CSVEDRTLTYNEQFF. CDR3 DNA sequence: TGCAGCGTTGAAGACCGGACGTTAACCTACAATGAGCAGTTCTTC.

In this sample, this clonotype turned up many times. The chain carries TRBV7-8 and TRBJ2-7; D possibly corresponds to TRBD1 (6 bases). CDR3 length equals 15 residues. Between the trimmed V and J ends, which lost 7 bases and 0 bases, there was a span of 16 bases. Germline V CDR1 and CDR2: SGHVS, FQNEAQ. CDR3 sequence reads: CASTLGTFSSYEQYF. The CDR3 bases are TGTGCCAGCACCCTAGGGACATTCAGCTCCTACGAGCAGTACTTC.

The CDR3 loop is CSAAPFGLAGVGGTDTQYF. The CDR3 nucleotides read TGCAGTGCTGCCCCGTTTGGCCTAGCGGGGGTTGGGGGCACAGATACGCAGTATTTT. The V call is TRBV20-1, the J call TRBJ2-3; 10 bases are a match to TRBD2. The CDR3 has 19 residues. Germline assignment: CDR1 DFQATT and CDR2 SNEGSKA (reference sequence). Germline trimming cut 5 bases from V and 1 base from J; bases unmatched to any gene: 18.